This passage covers 21 T cell receptor beta chains from one sample sequenced in a study of control samples from healthy donors and cancer patients. Produced via immunoSEQ multiplex PCR; TCRdb's table is partial and in-frame only. Of 100,000 to 150,000 clones in the sample, roughly 92% were seen once. Sequenced material: blood. The receptors shown here come from a man aged 18 to 29 in good health.

V gene TRBV9 combines with J gene TRBJ2-2, with TRBD1 identical over 9 bases. CDR3 length: 16 amino acids. Per the germline V gene, CDR1 is SGDLS and CDR2 is YYNGEE. V gave up 4 bases and J gave up 3 bases; unmatched junction bases: 7. The CDR3 spells CASSPQGTGYTGELFF. CDR3 nucleotide sequence: TGTGCCAGCAGCCCCCAGGGGACAGGGTACACCGGGGAGCTGTTTTTT. Variable domain in full (rest from reference TRBV9 and TRBJ2-2): DSGVTQTPKHLITATGQRVTLRCSPRSGDLSVYWYQQSLDQGLQFLIQYYNGEERAKGNILERFSAQQFPDLHSELNLSSLELGDSALYFCASSPQGTGYTGELFFGEGSRLTVL.

This chain links TRBV5-1 with TRBJ2-7; 12 bases are shared with TRBD2. Germline V gene sequence: CDR1 SGHRS, CDR2 YFSETQ. Trimming at V came to 4 bases and at J to 5 bases, leaving 10 bases not matched to a gene. The length of the CDR3 is 16 residues. The CDR3 is CASSRSSGGARDEQYF. CDR3 nucleotide sequence: TGCGCCAGCAGCCGTTCTAGCGGGGGGGCTAGGGACGAGCAGTACTTC.

The gene calls are TRBV9 and TRBJ1-1; D unclear. This CDR3 contains 13 residues. Trimming took 3 bases from V and 6 from J, leaving 12 bases between them. The germline V gene encodes CDR1 SGDLS and CDR2 YYNGEE. The CDR3: CASSGPRTPEAFF. CDR3 nucleotide sequence: TGTGCCAGCAGCGGGCCCCGTACGCCTGAAGCTTTCTTT. Drawing the rest from reference TRBV9 and TRBJ1-1, the complete variable domain is DSGVTQTPKHLITATGQRVTLRCSPRSGDLSVYWYQQSLDQGLQFLIQYYNGEERAKGNILERFSAQQFPDLHSELNLSSLELGDSALYFCASSGPRTPEAFFGQGTRLTVV.

This clone was recorded once. The V call is TRBV6-1, the J call TRBJ1-4, with a weak D call TRBD1 (6 bases). The CDR3 spans 15 residues. Trimming pared 3 bases from V and 4 bases from J, leaving 12 bases between. The germline CDR1 and CDR2 sequences are MNHNS and SASEGT. The CDR3 DNA sequence: TGTGCCAGCAGTGAGGAGGGGGGGGATAATGAAAAACTGTTTTTT. Translated: CASSEEGGDNEKLFF.

In this sample, this clone turned up once. This chain joins TRBV9 and TRBJ2-7, with 7 bases aligning to TRBD1. The CDR3 consists of 16 residues. V dropped 3 bases and J dropped 1; count of bases not matched to a gene: 10. Germline CDR1 reads SGDLS; CDR2 reads YYNGEE. DNA of the CDR3: TGTGCCAGCAGCGGCAGGACGGGACAGCCGTCCTACGAGCAGTACTTC. The encoded protein is CASSGRTGQPSYEQYF.

The V call is TRBV29-1, the J call TRBJ1-2, with 9 bases identical to TRBD1. The germline gives CDR1 SQVTM, CDR2 ANQGSEA. Trimming removed 7 bases from V and 5 bases from J; junction bases left unmatched: 20. CDR3 length equals 17 residues. Here the CDR3 DNA reads TGCAGCGCCCTTGACCCAATACAAACAGGGGGCAGATATGGCTACACCTTC. Residues: CSALDPIQTGGRYGYTF.

The V gene is TRBV27, the J gene TRBJ2-1; D might be TRBD2 (7 bases). From germline, CDR1 is MNHEY and CDR2 SMNVEV (reference sequence). Trimming took 7 bases from V and 6 from J, leaving 19 bases between them. This CDR3 spans 15 amino acids. CDR3 DNA: TGTGCCAGCACCCCCGAGGGGGGGGCCCGCAATGAGCAGTTCTTC. It specifies CASTPEGGARNEQFF.

This chain connects TRBV10-3 to TRBJ2-7; 7 bases are shared with TRBD1. The CDR3 has 13 amino acids. Trimming cost V 6 bases and J 5 bases; bases outside gene matches: 7. Germline CDR1 is ENHRY and CDR2 is SYGVKD. CDR3 coding DNA: TGTGCCATCAGCCAGGACAGGTCGAACGAGCAGTACTTC. The encoded protein is CAISQDRSNEQYF.

The chain carries TRBV9 and TRBJ2-7; TRBD1 is a possible D gene (6 bases). The V gene's germline CDR1 is SGDLS and CDR2 YYNGEE. The ends were cut back, 4 bases at V and 5 bases at J, with 19 bases in the middle. The CDR3 sequence is 15 residues long. CDR3 loop: CASSSTGYQFDEQYF. The CDR3 DNA is TGTGCCAGCAGCTCCACAGGGTACCAGTTCGACGAGCAGTACTTC.

The gene calls are TRBV5-1 and TRBJ1-4, with D possibly being TRBD1 (6 bases). Trimming shortened V by 0 bases and J by 8 bases, and 14 bases separated the two germline ends. This CDR3 is 15 amino acids long. Germline CDR1 reads SGHRS; CDR2 reads YFSETQ. The CDR3 coding sequence is TGCGCCAGCAGCTTGGGGGCAGGGGTTTCAGAAAAACTGTTTTTT. It specifies CASSLGAGVSEKLFF.

The chain joins TRBV9 to TRBJ2-2, with D perhaps TRBD2 (6 bases). Germline assignment: CDR1 SGDLS and CDR2 YYNGEE. V was clipped by 4 bases and J by 6 bases, with 10 bases between them. The CDR3 has 13 amino acids. CDR3 DNA: TGTGCCAGCAGCCCCACGGGGGCCGGGGAGCTGTTTTTT. Amino acids: CASSPTGAGELFF.

The gene calls are TRBV5-1 and TRBJ1-6, with TRBD1 identical over 7 bases. Germline V gene data show CDR1 as SGHRS and CDR2 as YFSETQ. This CDR3 has 14 amino acids. V dropped 4 bases and J dropped 5; count of bases not matched to a gene: 3. This CDR3 reads CASSGGQDNSPLHF. The CDR3 DNA follows: TGCGCCAGCAGCGGCGGACAGGATAATTCACCCCTCCACTTT.

The chain recombines TRBV21-1 with TRBJ2-3; the table's D gene call, TRBD1, was not cross checked with the DNA. TRBV21-1 is classified as a pseudogene. The CDR3 covers 14 residues. Here the CDR3 DNA reads TGTGCCGGCCCACAGGGGGCGCCCGGAGATACGCAGTATTTT. Translated, it gives CAGPQGAPGDTQYF.

The chain joins TRBV2 to TRBJ1-2, with D possibly TRBD1 on 5 matching bases. This CDR3 region has 14 residues. Trimming removed 3 bases from V and 8 bases from J, with 16 bases in between. From germline, CDR1 is SNHLY and CDR2 FYNNEI. The CDR3 DNA follows: TGTGCCAGCAGTGAGAATAGGGGCCTCTTGGGCTACACCTTC. It specifies CASSENRGLLGYTF.

This chain joins TRBV6-5 and TRBJ1-2, with D tentatively TRBD1 (6 bases). Germline V lookup: CDR1 MNHEY, CDR2 SVGAGI. The germline V and J ends were trimmed by 5 bases and 3 bases, with 13 bases remaining between them. CDR3 length: 14 residues. The CDR3 spells CASSKTGGDYGYTF. CDR3 nucleotides: TGTGCCAGCAGTAAGACAGGTGGGGACTATGGCTACACCTTC.

This clone was recorded only once. This CDR3 reads CASSLNSLGEGYEQYF. Here the CDR3 DNA reads TGTGCCAGCAGCTTAAATTCTCTGGGAGAAGGCTACGAGCAGTACTTC. The rearrangement uses TRBV11-3 and TRBJ2-7; a weak D match, TRBD2 (5 bases). V lost 2 bases, J lost 3 bases, and 17 bases lay in between. This CDR3 region has 16 residues. CDR1 SGHNT and CDR2 YENEEA come from the germline V gene.

The chain recombines TRBV25-1 with TRBJ2-3; the D gene is possibly TRBD2 (5 bases). Germline assignment: CDR1 MGHDK and CDR2 SYGVNS. This CDR3 contains 13 residues. Trimming took off 4 bases at V and 7 bases at J, with 12 bases between the two ends. In DNA, the CDR3 is TGTGCCAGCAGTGGCCGCGGGCATTATACGCAGTATTTT. This codes for CASSGRGHYTQYF.

The V and J genes are TRBV11-1 and TRBJ2-7; D is possibly TRBD1 or TRBD2 (5 bases each). V was cut by 0 bases and J by 2 bases, with 8 bases left in between. Germline V gene lookup returns CDR1 SGHAT and CDR2 FQDESV (reference sequence). The CDR3 length is 14 residues. CDR3 in amino acids: CASSLAEGPYEQYF. The CDR3 DNA reads TGTGCCAGCAGCTTAGCTGAGGGACCCTACGAGCAGTACTTC.

CDR3 bases: TGCGCCAGCAGCTTAAACCCCCTTTGGGGTACCTCCACTGCTAACGAGGGGACCCAGTACTTC. This sequence encodes CASSLNPLWGTSTANEGTQYF. The rearrangement uses TRBV5-1 and TRBJ2-5; maybe TRBD2 (5 bases). The CDR3 covers 21 residues. The germline V gene encodes CDR1 SGHRS and CDR2 YFSETQ. The ends were cut back, 2 bases at V and 7 bases at J, with 36 bases in the middle.

The chain joins TRBV10-3 to TRBJ1-3; TRBD1 aligns across 7 bases. The length of the CDR3 is 16 residues. CDR1 is ENHRY and CDR2 is SYGVKD in the germline V gene. Losses at the gene ends were 2 bases for V and 0 bases for J; bases not matched to a gene: 4. The CDR3 region is CAISEPGQISGNTIYF. The DNA of the CDR3 is TGTGCCATCAGTGAGCCGGGACAGATCTCTGGAAACACCATATATTTT.

The chain employs TRBV29-1 and TRBJ1-2; TRBD1 matches at 7 bases. Germline V gene sequence: CDR1 SQVTM, CDR2 ANQGSEA. Germline trimming cut 7 bases from V and 3 bases from J; bases unmatched to any gene: 14. The CDR3 extends over 15 amino acids. CDR3 in DNA: TGCAGCGCACTCGGGGGGGGACAGAACTACTATGGCTACACCTTC. Residues: CSALGGGQNYYGYTF.